The 6 T cell receptor beta chains reported below all come from one sample, sequenced in a study of shared clonotypes between healthy human individuals. The naive CD8 fraction comprised CD45RO-negative cells positively selected for CCR7 and excluded terminally differentiated effector memory CD45RA+ cells. Produced via immunoSEQ multiplex PCR; TCRdb's table is partial and in-frame only. The sample has fewer than 1 million clones; 95% to 97% are singletons. The material sequenced was naive CD8+ T cells sorted from blood. Receptors originate from a young man in good health.

This chain connects TRBV10-3 to TRBJ2-5; the match to TRBD2 covers 10 bases. Germline CDR1 ENHRY, CDR2 SYGVKD. V dropped 4 bases and J dropped 0; count of bases not matched to a gene: 8. The CDR3 sequence is 17 residues long. CDR3 amino acids: CAISGTSGGEYQETQYF. Written as DNA, the CDR3 is TGTGCCATCAGTGGGACTAGCGGAGGAGAGTACCAAGAGACCCAGTACTTC.

The rearrangement links TRBV30 to TRBJ1-5, with a tentative D call TRBD1 (5 bases). V lost 3 bases and J 3 bases, leaving 12 bases between the germline ends. The CDR3 is 14 residues long. Per the germline V gene, CDR1 is GTSNPN and CDR2 is SVGIG (reference sequence). CDR3 DNA: TGTGCCTGGAGCCTGGGGGGGTCCAATCAGCCCCAGCATTTT. Translating it yields CAWSLGGSNQPQHF.

This clone appeared once. The gene calls are TRBV19 and TRBJ2-1; 12 bases align to TRBD2. V dropped 7 bases and J dropped 3; count of bases not matched to a gene: 7. Germline-derived CDR1 and CDR2 are LNHDA and SQIVND (reference sequence). The CDR3 has 16 residues. The CDR3 region has the DNA TGTGCCAGTACCACTAGCGGGAGGTTGGTCTACAATGAGCAGTTCTTC. Amino acids: CASTTSGRLVYNEQFF.

V and J are TRBV5-1 and TRBJ2-3, with 10 bases aligning to TRBD2. Per the germline V gene, CDR1 is SGHRS and CDR2 is YFSETQ. V lost 3 bases, J lost 2 bases, and 6 bases stayed unmatched. This CDR3 has 16 amino acids. CDR3 residues: CASSYWTSGTTDTQYF. The CDR3 coding sequence is TGCGCCAGCAGCTATTGGACTAGCGGAACCACAGATACGCAGTATTTT.

This clone was seen a single time. This rearrangement joins TRBV9 to TRBJ2-5; possibly TRBD2 for D (5 bases). The DNA matches TRBJ2-7 better at its end, which makes the J call doubtful. CDR1 SGDLS and CDR2 YYNGEE come from the germline V gene. The CDR3 extends over 12 amino acids. The CDR3 sequence is CASSVGRGEQYF. CDR3 DNA: TGTGCCAGCAGCGTCGGACGGGGCGAGCAGTACTTC.

The V gene is TRBV15, the J gene TRBJ2-3, with D hard to call. This CDR3 has 14 amino acids. Trimming pared 2 bases from V and 2 bases from J, leaving 8 bases between. Germline CDR1 is LNHNV and CDR2 is YYDKDF (reference sequence). As DNA, the CDR3 is TGTGCCACCAGCAGACCAACTCTCACAGATACGCAGTATTTT. Translation gives CATSRPTLTDTQYF.